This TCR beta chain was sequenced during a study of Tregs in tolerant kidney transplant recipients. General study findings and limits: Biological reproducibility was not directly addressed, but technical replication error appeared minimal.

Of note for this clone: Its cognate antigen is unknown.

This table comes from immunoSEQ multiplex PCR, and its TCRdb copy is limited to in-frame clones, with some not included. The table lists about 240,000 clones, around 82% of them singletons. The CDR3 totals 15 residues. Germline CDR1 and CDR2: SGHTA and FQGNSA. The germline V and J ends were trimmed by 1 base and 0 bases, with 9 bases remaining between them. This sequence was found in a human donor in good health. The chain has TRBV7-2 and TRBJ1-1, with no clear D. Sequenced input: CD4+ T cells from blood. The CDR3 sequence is CASSLGGGMNTEAFF. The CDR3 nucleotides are TGTGCCAGCAGCTTAGGTGGAGGAATGAACACTGAAGCTTTCTTT.